These 19 T cell receptor beta chains share one sample of origin, sequenced in a study of shared clonotypes between healthy human individuals. TCRdb keeps only in-frame clones here, not all; method: immunoSEQ multiplex PCR. The sample has hundreds of thousands of clones, about 96% seen once. What was sequenced was naive CD4+ T cells sorted from blood. As to subset: CD45RA+ positively selected. Receptors were obtained from a woman younger than 45 in good health.

The chain recombines TRBV19 with TRBJ2-7, with 8 bases fitting TRBD1. The CDR3 runs 18 residues. The ends lost 4 bases at V and 0 bases at J; junction bases unmatched: 14. Germline CDR1 and CDR2: LNHDA and SQIVND (reference sequence). CDR3 in DNA: TGTGCCAGTAGTAAGGTCAGGGGGCGCGGGAAGGGCTCCTACGAGCAGTACTTC. It encodes CASSKVRGRGKGSYEQYF.

A remark on this clone: The sample carries other DNA sequences with the same CDR3. The V call is TRBV5-6, the J call TRBJ2-3; D is unclear. Between the trimmed V and J ends, which lost 0 bases and 4 bases, there was a span of 3 bases. Germline CDR1 and CDR2: SGHDT and YYEEEE. The CDR3 consists of 12 residues. In nucleotides, the CDR3 is TGTGCCAGCAGCTTGGACTCAGATACGCAGTATTTT. Protein sequence: CASSLDSDTQYF.

The chain combines TRBV6-1 with TRBJ2-7; D possibly corresponds to TRBD1 (5 bases). CDR1 is MNHNS, CDR2 SASEGT, per germline. The CDR3 is 15 amino acids. The ends were cut back, 2 bases at V and 5 bases at J, with 16 bases in the middle. This CDR3 reads CASSEQQGRSHEQYF. Written as DNA, the CDR3 is TGTGCCAGCAGTGAACAGCAGGGTAGGAGCCACGAGCAGTACTTC.

This chain connects TRBV6-5 to TRBJ2-7, with unresolved D. V lost 5 bases and J lost 4, with 12 bases in between. The CDR3 covers 13 residues. The V gene's germline CDR1 is MNHEY and CDR2 SVGAGI. CDR3 region: CASSEVGTYEQYF. As DNA, the CDR3 is TGTGCCAGCAGTGAAGTAGGAACTTACGAGCAGTACTTC.

The rearrangement joins TRBV28 to TRBJ2-5; TRBD1 might be the D (5 bases). This CDR3 region has 15 residues. The germline V gene encodes CDR1 MDHEN and CDR2 SYDVKM. Trimming cost V 3 bases and J 1 base, with 12 bases left between them. The CDR3 protein is CASSFLTGVQETQYF. In DNA, the CDR3 is TGTGCCAGCAGTTTCCTCACAGGAGTCCAAGAGACCCAGTACTTC. Full variable domain (rest looked up from reference TRBV28 and TRBJ2-5): DVKVTQSSRYLVKRTGEKVFLECVQDMDHENMFWYRQDPGLGLRLIYFSYDVKMKEKGDIPEGYSVSREKKERFSLILESASTNQTSMYLCASSFLTGVQETQYFGPGTRLLVL.

Concerning this clone: This specimen includes other DNA sequences encoding the same CDR3. The gene calls are TRBV4-1 and TRBJ2-5; the D is unclear. V was pared by 1 base and J by 5 bases, with 5 bases between. CDR3 length: 12 amino acids. CDR1 MGHRA and CDR2 YSYEKL come from the germline V gene. The CDR3: CASSQVMETQYF. The DNA for the CDR3 is TGCGCCAGCAGCCAAGTCATGGAGACCCAGTACTTC.

On this clone: This sample also contains other DNA sequences that code for the same CDR3. This chain links TRBV11-2 with TRBJ2-7; the D is unclear. CDR1 and CDR2 from the germline V gene are SGHAT and FQNNGV. The CDR3 covers 13 residues. The V gene lost 1 base and the J gene lost 3 bases, with 7 bases spanning the gap. In DNA, the CDR3 is TGTGCCAGCAGCTTAGGTCGAATCTACGAGCAGTACTTC. It specifies CASSLGRIYEQYF.

The chain recombines TRBV6-6 with TRBJ1-3; D perhaps matches TRBD1 (5 bases). V lost 1 base to trimming and J lost 0 bases, with 10 bases between them. Germline V gene sequence: CDR1 MNHNY, CDR2 SVGAGI (reference sequence). The CDR3 runs 16 residues. The chain's CDR3 is CASSYLGVSSGNTIYF. In nucleotides, the CDR3 is TGTGCCAGCAGTTACTTAGGGGTATCCTCTGGAAACACCATATATTTT.

This chain links TRBV7-3 with TRBJ2-2, with TRBD2 matching over 8 bases. Germline loops: CDR1 SGHTA, CDR2 FQGTGA. V shed 5 bases and J 5 bases; nucleotides not matched to a gene: 7. This CDR3 has 15 amino acids. The CDR3 spells CASSPSGSSTGELFF. In DNA form, the CDR3 reads TGTGCCAGCAGCCCCAGCGGGAGCTCGACCGGGGAGCTGTTTTTT.

The chain employs TRBV7-6 and TRBJ2-1; D remains ambiguous. There are 13 residues in the CDR3. Germline V CDR1 and CDR2: SGHVS, FNYEAQ. V lost 5 bases and J 3 bases, leaving 8 bases between the germline ends. For the CDR3, the DNA is TGTGCCAGCAGCGACAACAGCTACAATGAGCAGTTCTTC. Protein sequence: CASSDNSYNEQFF.

The chain links TRBV6-1 to TRBJ2-1; D uncertain. The V end was cut by 1 base, the J end by 0 bases, with 7 bases between. The CDR3 length is 15 residues. CDR1 is MNHNS and CDR2 is SASEGT in the germline V gene. The CDR3 nucleotides read TGTGCCAGCAGTGAAGTGTCAGCCTCCTACAATGAGCAGTTCTTC. Translated: CASSEVSASYNEQFF.

The genes are TRBV4-1 and TRBJ2-5; TRBD2 is a possible D gene (5 bases). The V end was cut by 4 bases, the J end by 6 bases, with 21 bases between. The CDR3 is 16 residues long. Germline CDR1 MGHRA, CDR2 YSYEKL. CDR3 residues: CASSRRDGTREKTQYF. The CDR3 nucleotides read TGCGCCAGCAGCCGTAGAGACGGAACTAGGGAGAAGACCCAGTACTTC.

This clone was picked up a small number of times. This chain uses TRBV6-1 with TRBJ1-2; unclear D gene. The germline gives CDR1 MNHNS, CDR2 SASEGT. There are 12 residues in the CDR3. Trimming took off 0 bases at V and 8 bases at J, with 7 bases between the two ends. The CDR3 sequence: CASSEAVRGYTF. The CDR3 DNA follows: TGTGCCAGCAGTGAAGCAGTTCGAGGCTACACCTTC.

This clone has a single count. V gene TRBV30 combines with J gene TRBJ2-7, with 7 bases matching TRBD2. Germline V CDR1 and CDR2: GTSNPN, SVGIG (reference sequence). The CDR3 extends over 14 amino acids. The V segment lost 4 bases and the J segment 7 bases; nucleotides outside the gene matches: 13. The CDR3 loop reads CAWTRGIAAREQYF. CDR3 coding DNA: TGTGCCTGGACGCGGGGGATAGCGGCGAGAGAGCAGTACTTC.

A note on this clone: Other DNA sequences in the sample encode the same CDR3. The J gene is TRBJ1-2, the V gene TRBV6-5; D not resolved. The CDR3 has 12 amino acids. V was shortened by 6 bases and J by 5 bases, with 10 bases between the two germline ends. Germline CDR1 and CDR2: MNHEY and SVGAGI. CDR3 protein: CASRGPGYGYTF. CDR3 DNA: TGTGCCAGCAGGGGCCCGGGGTATGGCTACACCTTC.

V gene TRBV4-2 combines with J gene TRBJ2-5; D gene uncertain. The V gene's germline CDR1 is LGHNA and CDR2 YNFKEQ. CDR3 length: 14 residues. The V and J ends lost 0 bases and 1 base respectively, with 6 bases between them. This chain's CDR3 is CASSQDPSQETQYF. The DNA of the CDR3 is TGTGCCAGCAGCCAAGATCCCAGCCAAGAGACCCAGTACTTC.

The chain carries TRBV27 and TRBJ1-1, with 9 positions matching TRBD1. Germline V gives CDR1 MNHEY, CDR2 SMNVEV (reference sequence). There are 14 residues in the CDR3. V dropped 4 bases and J dropped 4; count of bases not matched to a gene: 4. The CDR3 DNA follows: TGTGCCAGCAGTTCCTACAGGGGGCTCACTGAAGCTTTCTTT. It is translated as CASSSYRGLTEAFF.

The DNA of the CDR3 is TGCGCCAGCAGCTTGGTTGCTCAGGGTCCCAAAAACATTCAGTACTTC. It codes for CASSLVAQGPKNIQYF. The J gene is TRBJ2-4, the V gene TRBV5-1; the D gene is possibly TRBD1 (5 bases). V lost 0 bases to trimming and J lost 2 bases, with 12 bases between them. This CDR3 region has 16 residues. Looked up from germline, CDR1 is SGHRS and CDR2 is YFSETQ.

The chain employs TRBV10-3 and TRBJ1-1; 9 positions match TRBD1. This CDR3 region has 14 residues. Germline V CDR1 and CDR2: ENHRY, SYGVKD. V lost 6 bases to trimming and J lost 1 base; unmatched junction nucleotides: 3. DNA for the CDR3: TGTGCCATCAGACAGGGGGCCTCGAACACTGAAGCTTTCTTT. Its translation is CAIRQGASNTEAFF.